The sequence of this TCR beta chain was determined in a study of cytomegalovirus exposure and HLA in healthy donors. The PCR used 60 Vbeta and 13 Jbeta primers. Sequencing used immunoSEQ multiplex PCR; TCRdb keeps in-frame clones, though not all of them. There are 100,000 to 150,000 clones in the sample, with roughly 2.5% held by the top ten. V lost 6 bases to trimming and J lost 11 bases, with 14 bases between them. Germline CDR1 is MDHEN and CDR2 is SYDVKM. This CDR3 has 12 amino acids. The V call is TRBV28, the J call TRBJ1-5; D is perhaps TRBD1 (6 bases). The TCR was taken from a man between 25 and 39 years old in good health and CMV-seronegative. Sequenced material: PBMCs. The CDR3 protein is CASRLSEGAQHF. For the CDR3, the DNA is TGTGCCAGCAGGCTAAGCGAGGGGGCCCAGCATTTT.